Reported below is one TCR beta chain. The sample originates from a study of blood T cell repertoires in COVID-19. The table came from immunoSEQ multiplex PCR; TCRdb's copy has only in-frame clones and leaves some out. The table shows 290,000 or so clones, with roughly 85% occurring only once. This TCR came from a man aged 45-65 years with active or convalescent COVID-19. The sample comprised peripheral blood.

The CDR3 DNA sequence: TGCGCCAGCAGCACCCCGGGATCGGAGGGCTACACCTTC. It yields the protein CASSTPGSEGYTF. The rearrangement joins TRBV5-1 to TRBJ1-2, with no clear D. Trimming removed 4 bases at V and 8 bases at J, with 15 bases between. The CDR3 loop spans 13 amino acids. Germline CDR1 SGHRS, CDR2 YFSETQ.